A selection of T cell receptor beta chains follows, all from one sample in a study of blood T cell repertoires in COVID-19. Produced via immunoSEQ multiplex PCR; TCRdb's table is partial and in-frame only. The sample has roughly 38,000 clones; roughly 90% are singletons. The sample was peripheral blood. The source is a man aged 50-60 years with active COVID-19. The CDR3 runs from the conserved cysteine through the conserved F or W. A D gene is named only where the DNA matches it firmly. The size field is filled for only some rows; it gives once, few, many or a size class.

>.|TRBD1|TRBJ1-2|TRBV5-8
TGTGCCAGCAGGAGGACAGGCACACCTTCATACTATGGCTACACCTTC
CASRRTGTPSYYGYTF
>.|TRBD1|TRBJ2-7|TRBV5-4
TGTGCCAGCAGAAGACAGGGGGCTTCCTACGAGCAGTACTTC
CASRRQGASYEQYF
>few|.|TRBJ2-2|TRBV6-5
TGTGCCAGCAGTTACTCGGTCAGGGGTACCGGGGAGCTGTTTTTT
CASSYSVRGTGELFF
>.|TRBD1|TRBJ1-4|TRBV9
TGTGCCAGCAGCGCAGGGACAGGCAATGAAAAACTGTTTTTT
CASSAGTGNEKLFF
>.|TRBD1|TRBJ1-2|TRBV3-1/TRBV3-2
TGTGCCAGCAGCCAAGAGGGGACAGGGGGCGGCTACACCTTC
CASSQEGTGGGYTF
>.|TRBD1|TRBJ1-1|TRBV9
TGTGCCAGCAGCGACCGACAGGGGATAGGCACTGAAGCTTTCTTT
CASSDRQGIGTEAFF
>.|TRBD1|TRBJ1-5|TRBV4-1
TGCGCCAGCAGCCAAGAGGGACAGAGTTACCAGCCCCAGCATTTT
CASSQEGQSYQPQHF
>.|.|TRBJ2-2|TRBV5-1
TGCGCCAGCAGCTTTTCCCCCACGAACACCGGGGAGCTGTTTTTT
CASSFSPTNTGELFF
>once|.|TRBJ2-5|TRBV6-2/TRBV6-3
TGTGCCAGCAGTTACGAGCAGGGTATCAAAGAGACCCAGTACTTC
CASSYEQGIKETQYF
>.|TRBD1|TRBJ1-3|TRBV10-3
TGTGCCATCAGTGAGTCGGATGCGGGGCAGGGGGAATGGTCGGCTGGAAACACCATATATTTT
CAISESDAGQGEWSAGNTIYF
>.|TRBD2|TRBJ2-2|TRBV10-3
TGTGCCATCAGGGTAGGACTAGCGGGGAACACCGGGGAGCTGTTTTTT
CAIRVGLAGNTGELFF
>.|TRBD2|TRBJ2-7|TRBV3-1/TRBV3-2
TGTGCCAGCAGCCGGAGCGGGACCCCTGACGAGCAGTACTTC
CASSRSGTPDEQYF
>.|TRBD1|TRBJ2-7|TRBV5-6
TGTGCCAGCAGCTTGTCCTGGGGACAGCTCTACGCCGAGCAGTACTTC
CASSLSWGQLYAEQYF
>.|.|TRBJ2-2|TRBV9
TGTGCCAGCAGCGGAGCCTTTGTCGGGGAGCTGTTTTTT
CASSGAFVGELFF
>once|.|TRBJ2-3|TRBV12-5
TGTGCTAGTGGTGCCCCCGGTGTTGGCACAGATACGCAGTATTTT
CASGAPGVGTDTQYF
>.|.|TRBJ1-2|TRBV7-2
TGTGCCAGCAGCTTAGCGCAGGGTGACTATGGCTACACCTTC
CASSLAQGDYGYTF
>.|.|TRBJ1-5|TRBV12-3/TRBV12-4
TGTGCCAGCAGTTTAGTAACTCCCCCATTGCATTTT
CASSLVTPPLHF
>.|.|TRBJ1-2|TRBV9
TGTGCCAGCAGCGTAGCTCAACAGAGCTATGGCTACACCTTC
CASSVAQQSYGYTF
>.|TRBD1|TRBJ2-7|TRBV6-6
TGTGCCAGCAGTTCCACCGGGACAGGGGGATACGAGCAGTACTTC
CASSSTGTGGYEQYF
>.|.|TRBJ2-5|TRBV11-2
TGTGCCAGCAGCTTAGAACCCAGGGAACAGACCCAGTACTTC
CASSLEPREQTQYF
>.|.|TRBJ2-3|TRBV6-5
TGTGCCAGCGGGGCCCAAACAGATACGCAGTATTTT
CASGAQTDTQYF
>.|TRBD1|TRBJ1-2|TRBV10-3
TGTGCCATCAGTGAGTCACGAGACAGGGCAGGTCAGGGCTACACCTTC
CAISESRDRAGQGYTF
>once|TRBD2|TRBJ2-7|TRBV3-1/TRBV3-2
TGTGCCAGCAGCCGGGCGGGGGAGGCCTACGAGCAGTACTTC
CASSRAGEAYEQYF
>once|.|TRBJ1-1|TRBV5-1
TGCGCCAGCAGCTTTTGGAGGAACACTGAAGCTTTCTTT
CASSFWRNTEAFF
>.|.|TRBJ1-5|TRBV6-5
TGTGCCAGCGGCAGGGTTTTGGATCAGCCCCAGCATTTT
CASGRVLDQPQHF
>.|.|TRBJ1-2|TRBV19
TGTGCCAGTAGAGGGGCAGAGGTCAACTATGGCTACACCTTC
CASRGAEVNYGYTF
>once|.|TRBJ2-3|TRBV30
TGTGCCCGGACGGTCGGAGCAGATACGCAGTATTTT
CARTVGADTQYF
>.|.|TRBJ1-2|TRBV2
TGTGCCAGCAGTGCAGGGCGGTATGGCTACACCTTC
CASSAGRYGYTF
>.|TRBD2|TRBJ2-1|TRBV19
TGTGCCAGTAGCAGCGGGAGGGCCTACAATGAGCAGTTCTTC
CASSSGRAYNEQFF
>.|TRBD1|TRBJ1-1|TRBV10-3
TGTGCCATCAGCCGGACAGGTCAAAACACTGAAGCTTTCTTT
CAISRTGQNTEAFF
>.|.|TRBJ2-7|TRBV30
TGTGCCTGGAGTATGGGGGGAAAGTACGAGCAGTACTTC
CAWSMGGKYEQYF
>.|.|TRBJ2-1|TRBV20-1
TGCAGTGGTACACTAGGATATGAGCAGTTCTTC
CSGTLGYEQFF
>.|.|TRBJ1-1|TRBV18
TGTGCCAGCTCACCGCCCAACAACGGGGACACTGAAGCTTTCTTT
CASSPPNNGDTEAFF
>.|.|TRBJ1-2|TRBV5-1
TGCGCCAGCAGCCCGATGGGGGGTTCTAACTATGGCTACACCTTC
CASSPMGGSNYGYTF
>.|.|TRBJ2-5|TRBV5-1
TGCGCCAGCAGCTTCTCAGGGGGGATTCTAGAGACCCAGTACTTC
CASSFSGGILETQYF
>.|.|TRBJ1-6|TRBV5-4
TGTGCCAGCAGCTTTGACTTTGAGGGTAGTTCACCCCTCCACTTT
CASSFDFEGSSPLHF
>once|.|TRBJ2-1|TRBV6-5
TGTGCCAGCAGAACCCAGTCTGACAATGAGCAGTTCTTC
CASRTQSDNEQFF
>.|TRBD1|TRBJ2-7|TRBV11-2
TGTGCCAGCAGCTTAGATTCGGGGACAGGGATCTACGAGCAGTACTTC
CASSLDSGTGIYEQYF
>.|.|TRBJ1-4|TRBV5-1
TGCGCCAGCAGCTTGGCCGGAGGGTTTAATGAAAAACTGTTTTTT
CASSLAGGFNEKLFF
>.|TRBD1|TRBJ1-4|TRBV5-5
TGTGCCAGCAGCCCCTGGACAGGGGGACGTGAAAAACTGTTTTTT
CASSPWTGGREKLFF
>.|TRBD1|TRBJ1-6|TRBV5-1
TGCGCCAGCAGAAGGGACAGGGGAGGGAATAATTCACCCCTCCACTTT
CASRRDRGGNNSPLHF